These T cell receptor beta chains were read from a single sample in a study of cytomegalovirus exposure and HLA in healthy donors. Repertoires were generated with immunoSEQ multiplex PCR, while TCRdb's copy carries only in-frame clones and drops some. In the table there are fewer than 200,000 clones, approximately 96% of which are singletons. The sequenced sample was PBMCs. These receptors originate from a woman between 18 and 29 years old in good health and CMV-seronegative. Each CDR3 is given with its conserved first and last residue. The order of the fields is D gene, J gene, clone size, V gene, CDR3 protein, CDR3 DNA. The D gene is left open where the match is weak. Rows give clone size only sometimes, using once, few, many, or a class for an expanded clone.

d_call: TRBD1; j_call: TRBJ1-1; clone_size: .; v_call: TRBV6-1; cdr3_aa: CASIDRVSTEAFF; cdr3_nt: TGTGCCAGCATAGACAGGGTGAGCACTGAAGCTTTCTTT
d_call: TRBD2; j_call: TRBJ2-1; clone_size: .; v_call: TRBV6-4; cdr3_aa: CASSAGGGTYNEQFF; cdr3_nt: TGTGCCAGCAGTGCCGGCGGGGGAACCTACAATGAGCAGTTCTTC
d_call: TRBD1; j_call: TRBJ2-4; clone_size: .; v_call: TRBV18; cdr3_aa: CASSLTGQDKNIQYF; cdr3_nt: TGTGCCAGCTCCCTAACGGGACAGGACAAAAACATTCAGTACTTC
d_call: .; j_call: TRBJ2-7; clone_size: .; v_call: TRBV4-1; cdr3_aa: CASSLSGVYEQYF; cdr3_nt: TGCGCCAGCAGCCTTTCAGGGGTTTACGAGCAGTACTTC
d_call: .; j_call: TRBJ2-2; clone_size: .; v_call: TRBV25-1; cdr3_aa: CASKHLNTGELFF; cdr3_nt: TGTGCCAGCAAACACCTGAACACCGGGGAGCTGTTTTTT
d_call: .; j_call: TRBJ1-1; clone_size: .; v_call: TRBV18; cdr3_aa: CASSPPSMNTEAFF; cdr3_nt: TGTGCCAGCTCACCACCGTCCATGAACACTGAAGCTTTCTTT
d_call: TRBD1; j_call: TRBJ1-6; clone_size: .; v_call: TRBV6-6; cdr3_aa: CASSMTGGRTNSPLHF; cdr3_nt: TGTGCCAGCAGTATGACAGGGGGCAGAACGAATTCACCCCTCCACTTT
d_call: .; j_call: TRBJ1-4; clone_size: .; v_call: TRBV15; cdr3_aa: CATSRVAGMAFF; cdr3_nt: TGTGCCACCAGCAGAGTTGCAGGGATGGCGTTTTTT
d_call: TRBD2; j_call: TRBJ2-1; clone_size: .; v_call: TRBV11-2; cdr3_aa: CACRGGGASNEQFF; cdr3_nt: TGTGCGTGTCGCGGCGGGGGGGCGTCCAATGAGCAGTTCTTC
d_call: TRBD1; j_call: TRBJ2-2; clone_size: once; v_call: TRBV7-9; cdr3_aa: CASSSANRGLTGELFF; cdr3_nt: TGTGCCAGCAGCTCCGCGAACAGGGGGCTTACCGGGGAGCTGTTTTTT
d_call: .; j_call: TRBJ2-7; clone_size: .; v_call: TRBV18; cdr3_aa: CASSPRSGGSSYEQYF; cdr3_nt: TGTGCCAGCTCACCACGGTCTGGGGGCTCTTCCTACGAGCAGTACTTC
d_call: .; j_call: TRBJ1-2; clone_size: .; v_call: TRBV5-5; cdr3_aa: CASSLLPGKDGYTF; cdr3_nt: TGTGCCAGCAGCTTACTCCCAGGGAAGGATGGCTACACCTTC
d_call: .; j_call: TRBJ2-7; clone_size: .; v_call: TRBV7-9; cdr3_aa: CASSFVHAGYEQYF; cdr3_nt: TGTGCCAGCAGCTTTGTCCACGCCGGCTACGAGCAGTACTTC
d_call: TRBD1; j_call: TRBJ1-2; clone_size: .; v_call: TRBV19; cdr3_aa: CASLPGQGTYGYTF; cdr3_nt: TGTGCCAGCCTTCCGGGACAGGGGACCTATGGCTACACCTTC
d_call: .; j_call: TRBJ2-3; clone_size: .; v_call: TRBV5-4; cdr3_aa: CASSATDGSPGDTQYF; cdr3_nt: TGTGCCAGCAGCGCAACGGACGGGTCCCCGGGGGATACGCAGTATTTT
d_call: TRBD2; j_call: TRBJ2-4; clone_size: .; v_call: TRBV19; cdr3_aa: CASSIRRGDIQYF; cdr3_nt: TGTGCCAGTAGTATAAGGCGGGGGGACATTCAGTACTTC
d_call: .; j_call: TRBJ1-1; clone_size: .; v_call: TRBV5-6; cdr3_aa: CASSLAGTMNTEAFF; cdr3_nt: TGTGCCAGCAGCTTGGCCGGGACAATGAACACTGAAGCTTTCTTT
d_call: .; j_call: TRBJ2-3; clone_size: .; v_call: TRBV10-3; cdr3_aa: CAISESGLDTQYF; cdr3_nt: TGTGCCATCAGTGAGTCGGGACTAGATACGCAGTATTTT
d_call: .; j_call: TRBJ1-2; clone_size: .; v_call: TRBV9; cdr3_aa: CASSVLARGSANYGYTF; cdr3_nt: TGTGCCAGCAGCGTATTGGCTCGGGGATCCGCTAACTATGGCTACACCTTC
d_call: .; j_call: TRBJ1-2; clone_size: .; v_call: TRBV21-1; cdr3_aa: CASSKRGGVHGYTF; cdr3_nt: TGTGCCAGCAGTAAACGAGGGGGTGTCCATGGCTACACCTTC
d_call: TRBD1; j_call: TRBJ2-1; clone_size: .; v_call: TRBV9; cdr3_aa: CASSQTGLSYNEQFF; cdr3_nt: TGTGCCAGCAGCCAGACAGGGCTCTCCTACAATGAGCAGTTCTTC
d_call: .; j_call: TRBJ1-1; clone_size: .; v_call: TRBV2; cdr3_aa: CASRRVLLSNTEAFF; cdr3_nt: TGTGCCAGCCGCCGGGTCCTACTCTCGAACACTGAAGCTTTCTTT
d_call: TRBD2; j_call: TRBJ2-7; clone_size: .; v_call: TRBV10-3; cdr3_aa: CAISFSGEVYEQYF; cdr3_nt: TGTGCCATCAGTTTTAGCGGGGAGGTTTACGAGCAGTACTTC
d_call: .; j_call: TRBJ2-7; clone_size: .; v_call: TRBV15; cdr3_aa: CATSVLRSYEQYF; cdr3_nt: TGTGCCACCAGCGTCCTTCGCTCCTACGAGCAGTACTTC
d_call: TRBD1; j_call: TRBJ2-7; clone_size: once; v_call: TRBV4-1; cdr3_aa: CASSLADRTGLYEQYF; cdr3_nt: TGCGCCAGCAGCCTTGCGGACAGGACGGGCCTCTACGAGCAGTACTTC
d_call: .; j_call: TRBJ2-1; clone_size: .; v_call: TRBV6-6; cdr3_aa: CASSTPRDYNEQFF; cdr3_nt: TGTGCCAGCAGTACCCCCAGGGACTACAATGAGCAGTTCTTC
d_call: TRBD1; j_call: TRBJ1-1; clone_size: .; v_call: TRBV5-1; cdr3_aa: CASSLAGGVTEAFF; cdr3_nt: TGCGCCAGCAGCTTAGCAGGGGGCGTCACTGAAGCTTTCTTT
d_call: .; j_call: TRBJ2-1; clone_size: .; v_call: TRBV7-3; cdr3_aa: CASSFGGDTYNEQFF; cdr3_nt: TGTGCCAGCAGCTTCGGCGGGGATACCTACAATGAGCAGTTCTTC
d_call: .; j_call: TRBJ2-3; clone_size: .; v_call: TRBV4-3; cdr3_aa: CASSQDRWEQAGLRITDTQYF; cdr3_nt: TGCGCCAGCAGCCAAGATAGATGGGAGCAGGCCGGTCTTAGGATTACAGATACGCAGTATTTT
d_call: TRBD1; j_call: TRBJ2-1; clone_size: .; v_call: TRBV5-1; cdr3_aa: CASSPRQGNYNEQFF; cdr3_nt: TGCGCCAGCAGCCCCCGACAGGGGAACTACAATGAGCAGTTCTTC
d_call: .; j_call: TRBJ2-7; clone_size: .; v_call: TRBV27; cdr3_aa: CASSLLAGGSYEQYF; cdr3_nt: TGTGCCAGCAGTTTACTCGCCGGAGGCTCCTACGAGCAGTACTTC